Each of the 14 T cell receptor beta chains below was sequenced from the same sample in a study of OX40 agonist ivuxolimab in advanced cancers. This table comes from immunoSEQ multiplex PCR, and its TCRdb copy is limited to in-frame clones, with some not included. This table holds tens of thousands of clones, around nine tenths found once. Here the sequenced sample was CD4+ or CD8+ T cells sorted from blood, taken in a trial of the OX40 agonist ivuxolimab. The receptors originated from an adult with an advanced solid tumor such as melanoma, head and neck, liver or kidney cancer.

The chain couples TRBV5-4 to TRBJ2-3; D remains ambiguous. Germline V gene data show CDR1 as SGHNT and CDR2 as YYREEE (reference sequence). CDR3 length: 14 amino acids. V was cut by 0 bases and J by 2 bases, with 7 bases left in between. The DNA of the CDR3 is TGTGCCAGCAGCTTGGTGCGGTACACAGATACGCAGTATTTT. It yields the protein CASSLVRYTDTQYF.

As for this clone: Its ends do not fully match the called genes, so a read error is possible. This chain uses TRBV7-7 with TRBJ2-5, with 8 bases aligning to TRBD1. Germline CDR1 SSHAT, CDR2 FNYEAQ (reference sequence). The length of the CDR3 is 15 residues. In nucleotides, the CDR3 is TGTGCTAGCAGCTTAACTCCAGGGGGCGGCGAGACCCAGTACTTC. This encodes CASSLTPGGGETQYF. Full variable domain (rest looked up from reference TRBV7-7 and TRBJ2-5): GAGVSQSPRYKVTKRGQDVTLRCDPISSHATLYWYQQALGQGPEFLTYFNYEAQPDKSGLPSDRFSAERPEGSISTLTIQRTEQRDSAMYRCASSLTPGGGETQYFGPGTRLLVL.

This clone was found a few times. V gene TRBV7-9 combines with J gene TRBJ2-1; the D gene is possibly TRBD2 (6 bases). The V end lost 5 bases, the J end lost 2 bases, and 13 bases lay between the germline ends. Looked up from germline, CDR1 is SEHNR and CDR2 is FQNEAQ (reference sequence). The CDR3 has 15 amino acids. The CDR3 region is CASSPPGATYNEQFF. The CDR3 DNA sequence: TGTGCCAGCAGCCCTCCGGGAGCCACCTACAATGAGCAGTTCTTC.

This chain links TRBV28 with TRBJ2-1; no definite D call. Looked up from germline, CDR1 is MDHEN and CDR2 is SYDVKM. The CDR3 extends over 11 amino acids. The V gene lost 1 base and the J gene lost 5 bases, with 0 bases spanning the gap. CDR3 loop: CASSLYNEQFF. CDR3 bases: TGTGCCAGCAGTTTATACAATGAGCAGTTCTTC.

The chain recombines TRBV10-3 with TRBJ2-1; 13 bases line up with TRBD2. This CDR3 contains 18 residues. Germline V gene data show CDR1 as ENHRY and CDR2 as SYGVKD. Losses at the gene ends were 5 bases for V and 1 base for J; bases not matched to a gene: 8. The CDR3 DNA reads TGTGCCATCAGTTACGGGACTAGCGGGGATCTTTCCTACAATGAGCAGTTCTTC. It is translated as CAISYGTSGDLSYNEQFF.

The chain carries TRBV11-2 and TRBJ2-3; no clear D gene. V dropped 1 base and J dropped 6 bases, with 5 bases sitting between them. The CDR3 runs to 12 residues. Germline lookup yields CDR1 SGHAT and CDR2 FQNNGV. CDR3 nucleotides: TGTGCCAGCAGCTTAGCATGGGATACGCAGTATTTT. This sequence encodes CASSLAWDTQYF. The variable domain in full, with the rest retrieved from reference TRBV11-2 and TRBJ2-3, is EAGVAQSPRYKIIEKRQSVAFWCNPISGHATLYWYQQILGQGPKLLIQFQNNGVVDDSQLPKDRFSAERLKGVDSTLKIQPAKLEDSAVYLCASSLAWDTQYFGPGTRLTVL.

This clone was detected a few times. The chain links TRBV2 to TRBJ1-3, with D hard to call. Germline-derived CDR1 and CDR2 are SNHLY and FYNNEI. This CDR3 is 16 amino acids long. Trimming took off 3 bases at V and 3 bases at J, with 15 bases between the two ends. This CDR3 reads CASSDYRESLGNTIYF. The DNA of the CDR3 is TGTGCCAGCAGTGATTATAGAGAGAGCCTTGGAAACACCATATATTTT.

The CDR3 loop is CASSSRAGSVSYEQYF. The DNA of the CDR3 is TGTGCCAGCAGCTCCAGGGCGGGATCGGTTTCCTACGAGCAGTACTTC. The V and J genes are TRBV7-9 and TRBJ2-7; D may be TRBD2 (6 bases). Germline V gene data show CDR1 as SEHNR and CDR2 as FQNEAQ (reference sequence). V lost 4 bases and J lost 1, with 17 bases in between. This CDR3 region has 16 residues.

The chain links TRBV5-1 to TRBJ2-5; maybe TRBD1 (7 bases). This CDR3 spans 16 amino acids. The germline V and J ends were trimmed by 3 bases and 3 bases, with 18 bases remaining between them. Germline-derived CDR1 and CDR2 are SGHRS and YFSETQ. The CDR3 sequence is CASSWGGQGDEETQYF. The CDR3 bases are TGCGCCAGCAGCTGGGGAGGCCAGGGGGATGAAGAGACCCAGTACTTC.

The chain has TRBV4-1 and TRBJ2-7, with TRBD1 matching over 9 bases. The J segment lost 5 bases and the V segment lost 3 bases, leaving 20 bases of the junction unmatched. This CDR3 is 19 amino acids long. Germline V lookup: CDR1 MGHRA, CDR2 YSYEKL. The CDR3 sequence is CASSHRGWDRVVPSHEQYF. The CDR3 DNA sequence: TGCGCCAGCAGCCACCGTGGGTGGGACAGGGTGGTCCCAAGTCACGAGCAGTACTTC.

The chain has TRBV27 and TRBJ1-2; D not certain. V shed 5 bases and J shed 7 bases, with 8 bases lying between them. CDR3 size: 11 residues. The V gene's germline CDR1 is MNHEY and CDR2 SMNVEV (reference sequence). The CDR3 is CASSPGFGYTF. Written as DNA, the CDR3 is TGTGCCAGCAGTCCGGGCTTTGGCTACACCTTC.

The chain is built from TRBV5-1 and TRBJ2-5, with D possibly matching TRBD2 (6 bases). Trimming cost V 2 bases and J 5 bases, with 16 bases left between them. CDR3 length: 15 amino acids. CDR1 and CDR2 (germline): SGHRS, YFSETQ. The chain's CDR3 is CASSFLGSGRETQYF. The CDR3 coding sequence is TGCGCCAGCAGCTTCTTGGGGAGCGGGCGGGAGACCCAGTACTTC.

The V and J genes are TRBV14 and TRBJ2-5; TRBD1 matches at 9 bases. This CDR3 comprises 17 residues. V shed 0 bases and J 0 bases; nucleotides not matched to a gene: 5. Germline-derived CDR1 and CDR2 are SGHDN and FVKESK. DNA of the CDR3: TGTGCCAGCAGCCAAGATATAGGACAGGGGTACCAAGAGACCCAGTACTTC. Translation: CASSQDIGQGYQETQYF.

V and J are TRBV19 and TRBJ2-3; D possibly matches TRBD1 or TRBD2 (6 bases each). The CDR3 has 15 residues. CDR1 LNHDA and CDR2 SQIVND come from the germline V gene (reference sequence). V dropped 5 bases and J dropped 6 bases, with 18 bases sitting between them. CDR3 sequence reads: CASSGRDSGADTQYF. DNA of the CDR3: TGTGCCAGTAGTGGACGGGACTCGGGGGCGGATACGCAGTATTTT.